This entry lists 21 T cell receptor beta chains sequenced from one sample in a study of shared clonotypes between healthy human individuals (dated by TCRdb to between 2020 and 2021). Libraries were made using the immunoSEQ multiplex PCR assay. TCRdb re-hosts the immuneACCESS table, in-frame sequences only. Its copies lack some clones; in the studies checked, an unresolved V gene accounts for under half of them, and the cause for the rest is not known. The sample includes about 960,000 clones, with about 80% observed a single time. The ten biggest clones cover approximately 1.5% of the sample. The sequenced sample was memory CD4+ T cells sorted from blood. Interpreted using the paper, the cell subset or site label stands for: CD45RA-negative fraction. The receptor source for this set is a man aged 18 to 35 in good health.

The chain couples TRBV29-1 to TRBJ2-7; TRBD1 agrees at 7 bases. V was clipped by 1 base and J by 5 bases; unmatched bases: 5. Germline V gene sequence: CDR1 SQVTM, CDR2 ANQGSEA. This CDR3 is 13 amino acids long. This CDR3 reads CSVEGQGGHEQYF. In nucleotides, the CDR3 is TGCAGCGTTGAAGGTCAAGGGGGCCACGAGCAGTACTTC.

The CDR3 loop is CASSRGGWDTEAFF. DNA for the CDR3: TGTGCCAGCAGCCGGGGGGGGTGGGACACTGAAGCTTTCTTT. The chain joins TRBV6-5 to TRBJ1-1, with D maybe TRBD1 (5 bases). CDR1 is MNHEY, CDR2 SVGAGI, per germline. The CDR3 runs 14 residues. The V end lost 6 bases, the J end lost 3 bases, and 14 bases lay between the germline ends.

This clone occurred once. The J gene is TRBJ1-6, the V gene TRBV5-6, with D unclear. V shed 4 bases and J shed 4 bases, with 18 bases lying between them. This CDR3 contains 17 residues. Germline V gene data show CDR1 as SGHDT and CDR2 as YYEEEE. The CDR3 bases are TGTGCCAGCAGCCAAACGACGGCCAGCACGTATAATTCACCCCTCCACTTT. Encoded protein: CASSQTTASTYNSPLHF.

V usage is TRBV11-2 and J usage is TRBJ2-7; 7 bases fit TRBD1. Germline V gives CDR1 SGHAT, CDR2 FQNNGV. V was pared by 5 bases and J by 1 base, with 8 bases of the junction left unmatched. The CDR3 is 15 amino acids. CDR3 DNA: TGTGCCAGCAGCCACCCCCAGACAGGGTCCTACGAGCAGTACTTC. As protein: CASSHPQTGSYEQYF. Drawing the rest from reference TRBV11-2 and TRBJ2-7, the complete variable domain is EAGVAQSPRYKIIEKRQSVAFWCNPISGHATLYWYQQILGQGPKLLIQFQNNGVVDDSQLPKDRFSAERLKGVDSTLKIQPAKLEDSAVYLCASSHPQTGSYEQYFGPGTRLTVT.

A remark on this clone: Other DNA variants within this sample encode the same CDR3. This chain links TRBV19 with TRBJ2-7; 10 bases are a match to TRBD2. Losses at the gene ends were 6 bases for V and 2 bases for J; bases not matched to a gene: 4. Per the germline V gene, CDR1 is LNHDA and CDR2 is SQIVND (reference sequence). The length of the CDR3 is 14 residues. The CDR3: CASSPSGGTYEQYF. CDR3 in DNA: TGTGCCAGTAGCCCTAGCGGGGGTACCTACGAGCAGTACTTC.

V and J are TRBV7-2 and TRBJ1-3; 7 nucleotides agree with TRBD1. This CDR3 is 14 amino acids long. Germline loops: CDR1 SGHTA, CDR2 FQGNSA. With V trimmed by 5 bases and J by 4 bases, 5 bases remained unmatched. CDR3 region: CASSRRQGGNTIYF. In DNA, the CDR3 is TGTGCCAGCAGCCGTCGACAGGGCGGAAACACCATATATTTT.

The J gene is TRBJ1-1, the V gene TRBV19; 9 bases line up with TRBD1. CDR1 is LNHDA and CDR2 is SQIVND in the germline V gene (reference sequence). The CDR3 spans 14 residues. V was pared by 6 bases and J by 5 bases, with 7 bases of the junction left unmatched. In nucleotides, the CDR3 is TGTGCCAGTAGAAACAGGGGGCCTGGGACTGAAGCTTTCTTT. Amino acid sequence: CASRNRGPGTEAFF.

The V and J genes are TRBV5-8 and TRBJ2-7; TRBD2 matches 11 bases. There are 15 residues in the CDR3. J was trimmed by 6 bases and V by 3 bases; bases with no gene match: 8. The germline CDR1 and CDR2 sequences are SGHTS and YDEGEE. The CDR3 is CASSSVLAGVGEQYF. CDR3 nucleotides: TGTGCCAGCAGCTCAGTACTAGCGGGAGTGGGCGAGCAGTACTTC.

A few counts support this clone. CDR3 nucleotide sequence: TGTGCCAGCTCACCTAGGGACGGTGGGGAAGCTTTCTTT. It encodes CASSPRDGGEAFF. The V and J genes are TRBV18 and TRBJ1-1, with D perhaps matching TRBD1 (5 bases). This CDR3 is built from 13 residues. The V and J ends lost 3 bases and 8 bases respectively, with 13 bases between them. Germline CDR1 KGHSH, CDR2 LQKENI.

This clone has just a few counts. The CDR3 sequence is CASTQLYEQYF. The CDR3 DNA is TGTGCCAGCACCCAGCTCTACGAGCAGTACTTC. The rearrangement joins TRBV2 to TRBJ2-7; D unresolved. The CDR3 is 11 residues long. From germline, CDR1 is SNHLY and CDR2 FYNNEI. V lost 7 bases to trimming and J lost 3 bases, with 7 bases between them.

The gene calls are TRBV29-1 and TRBJ2-3, with TRBD1 matching over 8 bases. The CDR3 has 15 amino acids. Germline CDR1 and CDR2: SQVTM and ANQGSEA. V was clipped by 6 bases and J by 4 bases; unmatched bases: 12. The CDR3 here is CSVAARGLEADTQYF. The CDR3 nucleotides read TGCAGCGTAGCGGCCAGGGGGCTGGAGGCAGATACGCAGTATTTT.

This CDR3 is CASSRRREETQYF. The CDR3 nucleotides read TGTGCCAGCAGCCGGCGGAGGGAAGAGACCCAGTACTTC. The gene calls are TRBV6-5 and TRBJ2-5; D is possibly TRBD2 (6 bases). The V end lost 6 bases, the J end lost 3 bases, and 11 bases lay between the germline ends. The CDR3 loop spans 13 amino acids. In germline, CDR1 is MNHEY, CDR2 SVGAGI.

The chain links TRBV2 to TRBJ2-5; D may be TRBD1 or TRBD2 (5 bases each). The V end was cut by 10 bases, the J end by 4 bases, with 19 bases between. This CDR3 spans 14 amino acids. Germline V gives CDR1 SNHLY, CDR2 FYNNEI. In nucleotides, the CDR3 is TGTGCCATGGGGGTGGGGCTGGGTGGAGAGACCCAGTACTTC. Protein: CAMGVGLGGETQYF. Full variable domain (rest looked up from reference TRBV2 and TRBJ2-5): EPEVTQTPSHQVTQMGQEVILRCVPISNHLYFYWYRQILGQKVEFLVSFYNNEISEKSEIFDDQFSVERPDGSNFTLKIRSTKLEDSAMYFCAMGVGLGGETQYFGPGTRLLVL.

The chain employs TRBV9 and TRBJ2-3; tentatively, D is TRBD2 (6 bases). The ends were cut back, 4 bases at V and 6 bases at J, with 12 bases in the middle. CDR1 is SGDLS, CDR2 YYNGEE, per germline. The CDR3 loop spans 13 amino acids. This CDR3 reads CASSPRDLDTQYF. CDR3 DNA: TGTGCCAGCAGCCCCCGGGACTTGGATACGCAGTATTTT.

This clone appeared once. The chain is built from TRBV29-1 and TRBJ1-1, with D perhaps matching TRBD1 (5 bases). CDR3 length equals 13 residues. The germline V gene has CDR1 SQVTM and CDR2 ANQGSEA. V shed 6 bases and J shed 2 bases, with 13 bases lying between them. The CDR3 sequence: CSVRAGPNTEAFF. CDR3 nucleotides: TGCAGCGTCCGTGCGGGGCCAAACACTGAAGCTTTCTTT.

This chain links TRBV6-1 with TRBJ2-5; D is perhaps TRBD2 (7 bases). This CDR3 is built from 15 residues. Germline V lookup: CDR1 MNHNS, CDR2 SASEGT. Trimming took 10 bases from V and 5 from J, leaving 23 bases between them. CDR3 DNA sequence: TGTGCCACCCGCCGCGGGGGCGACCCTCGGGAGACCCAGTACTTC. The encoded protein is CATRRGGDPRETQYF.

The chain carries TRBV15 and TRBJ1-3, with D hard to call. The CDR3 is 15 residues long. The germline V and J ends were trimmed by 5 bases and 0 bases, with 11 bases remaining between them. The germline V gene encodes CDR1 LNHNV and CDR2 YYDKDF (reference sequence). CDR3 nucleotide sequence: TGTGCCACCAGCGCCCAGACTCTCTCTGGAAACACCATATATTTT. Its translation: CATSAQTLSGNTIYF.

This chain connects TRBV20-1 to TRBJ2-3; no clear D gene. Deletions cut 7 bases from V and 4 bases from J, with 9 bases between. Germline assignment: CDR1 DFQATT and CDR2 SNEGSKA (reference sequence). The CDR3 consists of 11 residues. This CDR3 is CSGRGSDTQYF. The DNA for the CDR3 is TGCAGTGGGAGAGGTTCAGATACGCAGTATTTT.

The chain links TRBV6-1 to TRBJ1-1, with 8 bases matching TRBD1. Germline V gives CDR1 MNHNS, CDR2 SASEGT. There are 15 residues in the CDR3. Trimming at V came to 5 bases and at J to 5 bases, leaving 10 bases not matched to a gene. The CDR3 bases are TGTGCCAGCAGTTCCCAAGGACAGGGCCAAACTGAAGCTTTCTTT. Encoded protein: CASSSQGQGQTEAFF.

The rearrangement joins TRBV5-1 to TRBJ1-1; the D gene is possibly TRBD1 (6 bases). The CDR3 extends over 14 amino acids. From germline, CDR1 is SGHRS and CDR2 YFSETQ. The V gene lost 2 bases and the J gene lost 0 bases, with 8 bases spanning the gap. CDR3 region: CASSFGQLNTEAFF. Written as DNA, the CDR3 is TGCGCCAGCAGCTTTGGACAGCTGAACACTGAAGCTTTCTTT.

The CDR3 DNA sequence: TGCGCCAGCATCGGGACAGCGACGTCTGGGGCTTTCTTT. It codes for CASIGTATSGAFF. The V call is TRBV5-1, the J call TRBJ1-1; TRBD1 agrees at 7 bases. CDR1 is SGHRS and CDR2 is YFSETQ in the germline V gene. The CDR3 runs 13 residues. Unmatched junction bases numbered 13, after V lost 6 bases and J lost 11 bases.